The 27 T cell receptor beta chains in this list originate from one sample, sequenced in a study of T cells in Graves' hyperthyroidism and ophthalmopathy. The TCR beta CDR3 regions underwent amplification using RNA transcripts as the source. The TCR CDR3 was amplified in a first-round RT-PCR using the HTBI primer set. TCRdb called the multiplex PCR reads again in MiXCR, with one record for every CDR3 protein. This sample has about 96,000 distinct CDR3 sequences, with over 50% found just once. Sequenced: blood. These receptors were collected from a woman aged 40 to 55 with Graves' hyperthyroidism.

The chain joins TRBV5-1 to TRBJ2-5; 8 nucleotides agree with TRBD1. This CDR3 has 20 residues. Germline lookup yields CDR1 SGHRS and CDR2 YFSETQ. Trimming cost V 2 bases and J 0 bases; bases outside gene matches: 18. The CDR3 bases are TGCGCCAGCAGCTTAGATCTAAGGGCAGGGGGCCTCGGCAACCAAGAGACCCAGTACTTC. The encoded protein is CASSLDLRAGGLGNQETQYF.

A few counts support this clonotype. The DNA of the CDR3 is TGTGCCAGCACCCCGGCCGGGAACTACGAGCAGTACTTC. Translated, it gives CASTPAGNYEQYF. This sequence joins TRBV27 and TRBJ2-7; the D gene is possibly TRBD2 (5 bases). The CDR3 spans 13 residues. The germline CDR1 and CDR2 sequences are MNHEY and SMNVEV (reference sequence). Trimming removed 7 bases at V and 3 bases at J, with 13 bases between.

For this clonotype: The junction differs from germline at one of its ends, possibly a read error. V and J are TRBV6-5 and TRBJ2-1; 8 positions agree with TRBD2. Per the germline V gene, CDR1 is MNHEY and CDR2 is SVGAGI. The CDR3 runs 12 residues. The CDR3 sequence is CASSGGLVLEPF. In DNA, the CDR3 is TGTGCCAGCAGTGGGGGACTAGTCTTGGAACCTTTC.

This clonotype appeared a single time. An end of the junction does not agree with germline; a read error may underlie this. The chain combines TRBV15 with TRBJ2-7, with 10 bases that match TRBD1. The CDR3 is made up of 15 amino acids. CDR1 LNHNV and CDR2 YYDKDF come from the germline V gene (reference sequence). This CDR3 is CAASSFGDRGLEQYF. In DNA form, the CDR3 reads TGTGCCGCCAGCAGCTTTGGGGACAGGGGTCTAGAGCAGTACTTC.

Details on this clonotype: One junction end disagrees with the germline gene, perhaps due to a read error. The V call is TRBV11-3, the J call TRBJ1-1; D gene ambiguous. This CDR3 contains 14 residues. Germline V gives CDR1 SGHNT, CDR2 YENEEA. The CDR3 sequence: CASSLGCWNTEALF. CDR3 nucleotide sequence: TGTGCCAGCAGCTTAGGGTGCTGGAACACTGAAGCTTTATTT.

This clonotype was seen at least ten times. The chain links TRBV7-2 to TRBJ2-7; 7 bases match TRBD1. CDR1 and CDR2 from the germline V gene are SGHTA and FQGNSA. This CDR3 spans 14 amino acids. V was clipped by 3 bases and J by 3 bases; unmatched bases: 5. Here the CDR3 reads CASSFRRGFYEQYF. DNA for the CDR3: TGTGCCAGCAGCTTCCGCAGGGGGTTCTACGAGCAGTACTTC.

The gene calls are TRBV29-1 and TRBJ2-1; maybe TRBD1 (5 bases). The V and J ends lost 7 bases and 9 bases respectively, with 22 bases between them. The length of the CDR3 is 14 residues. From germline, CDR1 is SQVTM and CDR2 ANQGSEA. The CDR3 region has the DNA TGCAGCGCTTCGACAAGGGGCTCTGCTGGTGAGCAGTTCTTC. The encoded protein is CSASTRGSAGEQFF.

The rearrangement joins TRBV7-3 to TRBJ2-6; D is unresolved. Trimming left V 8 bases short and J 1 base short, with 6 bases between. The CDR3 runs to 13 residues. Germline values: CDR1 SGHTA, CDR2 FQGTGA. The chain's CDR3 is CASRASGANVLTF. For the CDR3, the DNA is TGTGCCAGCCGCGCATCTGGGGCCAACGTCCTGACTTTC.

In this sample, this clonotype turned up many times. V and J are TRBV29-1 and TRBJ1-1; TRBD1 might be the D (5 bases). Germline V gene data show CDR1 as SQVTM and CDR2 as ANQGSEA. This CDR3 is built from 14 residues. V lost 8 bases and J lost 0, with 16 bases in between. CDR3 amino acids: CSLVAGPMNTEAFF. CDR3 bases: TGCAGCTTGGTGGCAGGGCCCATGAACACTGAAGCTTTCTTT.

Ten or more counts support this clonotype. The chain couples TRBV7-9 to TRBJ2-7, with D possibly being TRBD2 (5 bases). The CDR3 is 15 amino acids. CDR1 SEHNR and CDR2 FQNEAQ come from the germline V gene (reference sequence). Trimming took 4 bases from V and 6 from J, leaving 19 bases between them. CDR3 region: CASSSTDGKEIEQYF. The CDR3 nucleotides are TGTGCCAGCAGCTCCACCGACGGGAAAGAAATCGAGCAGTACTTC.

V is TRBV27 and J is TRBJ1-6; no clear D. Germline CDR1 is MNHEY and CDR2 is SMNVEV (reference sequence). The CDR3 loop spans 14 amino acids. Deletions cut 6 bases from V and 9 bases from J, with 15 bases between. The CDR3 region is CASSGSFVGSPLHF. The CDR3 DNA reads TGTGCCAGCAGCGGTTCGTTCGTTGGTTCACCCCTCCACTTT.

This clonotype came up many times. This chain joins TRBV24-1 and TRBJ2-5; the D gene is possibly TRBD2 (6 bases). Germline CDR1 KGHDR, CDR2 SFDVKD. Between the trimmed V and J ends, which lost 4 bases and 0 bases, there was a span of 11 bases. The CDR3 extends over 15 amino acids. CDR3 coding DNA: TGTGCCACCAGTGAAACGACGGGAGACCAAGAGACCCAGTACTTC. Translating gives CATSETTGDQETQYF.

In regard to this clonotype: Compared with germline, one end of the junction differs, possibly owing to a read error. This sequence joins TRBV7-2 and TRBJ1-2; maybe TRBD1 (5 bases). Per the germline V gene, CDR1 is SGHTA and CDR2 is FQGNSA. There are 15 residues in the CDR3. CDR3 region: CAGSLGRGGAYGYTF. For the CDR3, the DNA is TGTGCCGGCAGCTTAGGTCGTGGGGGAGCCTATGGCTACACCTTC.

Concerning this clonotype itself: Compared with germline, one end of the junction differs, possibly owing to a read error. The chain uses TRBV7-2 and TRBJ1-1; a possible D gene is TRBD1 (6 bases). CDR1 and CDR2 from the germline V gene are SGHTA and FQGNSA. This CDR3 has 11 residues. The CDR3 nucleotides read TGTGCCAGAAGCTTAGTAGGGGGAGCTTTCTTT. It translates to CARSLVGGAFF. Full variable domain (outside the CDR3, taken from reference TRBV7-2 and TRBJ1-1): GAGVSQSPSNKVTEKGKDVELRCDPISGHTALYWYRQSLGQGLEFLIYFQGNSAPDKSGLPSDRFSAERTGGSVSTLTIQRTQQEDSAVYLCARSLVGGAFFGQGTRLTVV.

This clonotype was picked up many times. The chain links TRBV2 to TRBJ1-1, with D unresolved. The CDR3 extends over 14 amino acids. Deletions cut 1 base from V and 5 bases from J, with 11 bases between. CDR1 SNHLY and CDR2 FYNNEI come from the germline V gene. The CDR3 sequence is CASSEVPGLTEAFF. The CDR3 DNA sequence: TGTGCCAGCAGTGAAGTTCCGGGGTTAACTGAAGCTTTCTTT.

This clonotype was recorded many times. This chain joins TRBV7-2 and TRBJ2-5; no definite D call. Looked up from germline, CDR1 is SGHTA and CDR2 is FQGNSA. Trimming pared 5 bases from V and 1 base from J, leaving 20 bases between. CDR3 size: 17 residues. CDR3 sequence (DNA): TGTGCCAGCAGCCAAGATCCCTGGGCCGGGCTCCAAGAGACCCAGTACTTC. Protein sequence: CASSQDPWAGLQETQYF.

This clonotype was detected ten times or more. This chain uses TRBV20-1 with TRBJ2-7, with TRBD2 matching over 14 bases. The CDR3 consists of 16 residues. The V gene end was trimmed by 6 bases and the J gene end by 4 bases; junction bases not matched to a gene: 11. Germline CDR1 DFQATT, CDR2 SNEGSKA (reference sequence). CDR3 sequence: CSARTSGRRGGYEQYF. DNA for the CDR3: TGCAGTGCAAGGACTAGCGGGAGGAGGGGCGGTTACGAGCAGTACTTC.

This clonotype has just one count. This chain uses TRBV20-1 with TRBJ2-7, with TRBD2 matching over 7 bases. The germline CDR1 and CDR2 sequences are DFQATT and SNEGSKA (reference sequence). This CDR3 region has 16 residues. J was trimmed by 2 bases and V by 1 base; bases with no gene match: 11. The CDR3, as DNA: TGCAGTGCTAGAGTCCCCGGGGGAGGGTTTACCTACGAGCAGTACTTC. The encoded protein is CSARVPGGGFTYEQYF.

This sequence joins TRBV29-1 and TRBJ2-5, with 7 nucleotides matching TRBD2. V trimming: 8 bases; J trimming: 1 base; junction bases outside the gene matches: 7. CDR3 length: 13 amino acids. The germline gives CDR1 SQVTM, CDR2 ANQGSEA. This CDR3 is CSQGGTTQETQYF. The DNA for the CDR3 is TGCAGCCAAGGAGGGACTACCCAAGAGACCCAGTACTTC.

In this sample, this clonotype turned up many times. The genes are TRBV12-3 or TRBV12-4 and TRBJ2-7; 7 bases agree with TRBD2. The CDR3 contains 15 residues. The V gene end was trimmed by 5 bases and the J gene end by 1 base; junction bases not matched to a gene: 8. The CDR3 DNA sequence: TGTGCCAGCAGTCCCGGGGAGGGGAGGTCCTACGAGCAGTACTTC. Amino acids: CASSPGEGRSYEQYF.

This clonotype was seen at least ten times. V usage is TRBV7-9 and J usage is TRBJ1-1; no definite D call. Germline CDR1 is SEHNR and CDR2 is FQNEAQ (reference sequence). The length of the CDR3 is 18 residues. Trimming took off 3 bases at V and 0 bases at J, with 20 bases between the two ends. Written as DNA, the CDR3 is TGTGCCAGCAGCTTTACGTCCTTGAGGACGGCTTTGAACACTGAAGCTTTCTTT. It encodes CASSFTSLRTALNTEAFF.

Turning to this clonotype: A much larger clone differs from this one at a single base, so this may be a read error. The gene calls are TRBV5-1 and TRBJ1-1, with 7 bases aligning to TRBD1. Germline V gene lookup returns CDR1 SGHRS and CDR2 YFSETQ. The CDR3 totals 14 residues. With V trimmed by 4 bases and J by 3 bases, 6 bases remained unmatched. The CDR3 loop reads CASSPGGTDTEAFF. CDR3 sequence (DNA): TGCGCCAGCAGCCCAGGGGGGACGGACACTGAAGCTTTCTTT.

This rearrangement joins TRBV20-1 to TRBJ1-4; possibly TRBD1 for D (5 bases). The CDR3 is 14 residues long. The V gene lost 2 bases and the J gene lost 4 bases, with 11 bases spanning the gap. Germline CDR1 reads DFQATT; CDR2 reads SNEGSKA (reference sequence). The CDR3 is CSARPRGYNEKLFF. The CDR3 nucleotides are TGCAGTGCTAGACCTCGGGGGTATAATGAAAAACTGTTTTTT.

The V call is TRBV29-1, the J call TRBJ1-5, with 8 bases identical to TRBD1. Germline loops: CDR1 SQVTM, CDR2 ANQGSEA. V was pared by 4 bases and J by 4 bases, with 3 bases of the junction left unmatched. CDR3 size: 13 residues. The CDR3 DNA reads TGCAGCGTTGCGTGGACAGGGAATCAGCCCCAGCATTTT. This encodes CSVAWTGNQPQHF.

This clonotype was recorded at least ten times. The chain is built from TRBV20-1 and TRBJ1-1; D ambiguous. The germline V and J ends were trimmed by 1 base and 0 bases, with 9 bases remaining between them. This CDR3 is built from 14 residues. Per the germline V gene, CDR1 is DFQATT and CDR2 is SNEGSKA (reference sequence). CDR3 residues: CSARGPFMNTEAFF. The CDR3 DNA follows: TGCAGTGCTAGAGGACCCTTCATGAACACTGAAGCTTTCTTT.

This clonotype has just a few counts. This chain uses TRBV2 with TRBJ2-2, with TRBD1 as a possible D gene (5 bases). With 7 bases removed from V and 2 bases from J, the gap between germline ends came to 14 bases. The CDR3 runs 15 residues. Germline assignment: CDR1 SNHLY and CDR2 FYNNEI. In DNA, the CDR3 is TGTGCCAGCACCCAGGCTCAGGGAAACACCGGGGAGCTGTTTTTT. Its translation: CASTQAQGNTGELFF. Full variable domain (outside the CDR3, taken from reference TRBV2 and TRBJ2-2): EPEVTQTPSHQVTQMGQEVILRCVPISNHLYFYWYRQILGQKVEFLVSFYNNEISEKSEIFDDQFSVERPDGSNFTLKIRSTKLEDSAMYFCASTQAQGNTGELFFGEGSRLTVL.

This clonotype was recorded at least ten times. The chain joins TRBV7-9 to TRBJ1-1; D might be TRBD1 (5 bases). Germline CDR1 and CDR2: SEHNR and FQNEAQ (reference sequence). The V gene lost 5 bases and the J gene lost 4 bases, with 14 bases spanning the gap. The CDR3 spans 14 residues. This chain's CDR3 is CASSRAGAATEAFF. The CDR3 nucleotides are TGTGCCAGCAGCCGCGCCGGGGCAGCCACTGAAGCTTTCTTT.